Below, 25 T cell receptor beta chains from the same sample are listed, as sequenced in a study of graft-versus-host responses after intestinal transplantation. These receptors' targets are unknown. Sequencing was performed with immunoSEQ multiplex PCR; in TCRdb, only in-frame clones are kept and a portion is missing. Among 85,000 to 110,000 clones, approximately 93% were seen once, and the ten largest hold roughly 1%. The sample here was unstimulated CD8+ T cells sorted from spleen or lymph node cells, taken before intestinal transplant. The receptors here all came from a human donor who received an intestinal transplant.

The chain carries TRBV14 and TRBJ2-7, with D hard to call. V shed 0 bases and J shed 6 bases, with 12 bases lying between them. Germline V lookup: CDR1 SGHDN, CDR2 FVKESK. The CDR3 has 14 amino acids. CDR3 coding DNA: TGTGCCAGCAGCCAAGAAAACTTCCACTCCGAGCAGTACTTC. Translation: CASSQENFHSEQYF. Using reference TRBV14 and TRBJ2-7 for the parts outside the CDR3, the full variable domain is EAGVTQFPSHSVIEKGQTVTLRCDPISGHDNLYWYRRVMGKEIKFLLHFVKESKQDESGMPNNRFLAERTGGTYSTLKVQPAELEDSGVYFCASSQENFHSEQYFGPGTRLTVT.

V usage is TRBV6-5 and J usage is TRBJ2-5; TRBD2 aligns across 9 bases. Germline CDR1 reads MNHEY; CDR2 reads SVGAGI. V shed 2 bases, J shed 2 bases, and the junction held 3 bases outside the gene matches. This CDR3 is 15 amino acids long. The CDR3 loop is CASSYLAGIQETQYF. As DNA, the CDR3 is TGTGCCAGCAGTTACCTAGCGGGGATTCAAGAGACCCAGTACTTC.

The gene calls are TRBV29-1 and TRBJ2-7; 11 bases are shared with TRBD1. This CDR3 region has 15 residues. V dropped 1 base and J dropped 3; count of bases not matched to a gene: 5. Germline loops: CDR1 SQVTM, CDR2 ANQGSEA. The CDR3 DNA follows: TGCAGCGTTGAAGTAGGACAGGGGGCGAGCTACGAGCAGTACTTC. Protein product: CSVEVGQGASYEQYF.

V gene TRBV27 combines with J gene TRBJ2-3; 11 bases match TRBD2. The length of the CDR3 is 16 residues. After removal of 5 bases from V and 3 bases from J, the junction contained 7 bases not matched to a gene. The germline V gene encodes CDR1 MNHEY and CDR2 SMNVEV (reference sequence). CDR3 residues: CASSEILAGVTDTQYF. In DNA form, the CDR3 reads TGTGCCAGCAGTGAAATACTAGCGGGGGTAACAGATACGCAGTATTTT.

In its sample, this clone was seen once. This chain connects TRBV29-1 to TRBJ1-1; 7 bases agree with TRBD1. Per germline, CDR1 SQVTM and CDR2 ANQGSEA. The V segment lost 4 bases and the J segment 0 bases; nucleotides outside the gene matches: 5. CDR3 size: 14 residues. CDR3 sequence reads: CSVGGTDLNTEAFF. Here the CDR3 DNA reads TGCAGCGTTGGTGGGACAGATTTGAACACTGAAGCTTTCTTT.

This chain joins TRBV7-9 and TRBJ2-1; 8 nucleotides agree with TRBD2. The V gene's germline CDR1 is SEHNR and CDR2 FQNEAQ (reference sequence). The junction had 10 bases not matched to a gene; V was cut back by 6 bases and J by 9 bases. The CDR3 contains 14 residues. In DNA, the CDR3 is TGTGCCAGCAGACAAATTAACAGCGGGGGTGAGCAGTTCTTC. It translates to CASRQINSGGEQFF.

The genes are TRBV5-1 and TRBJ1-1; 7 bases are shared with TRBD1. The junction had 4 bases not matched to a gene; V was cut back by 0 bases and J by 8 bases. The CDR3 is 13 residues long. Looked up from germline, CDR1 is SGHRS and CDR2 is YFSETQ. The CDR3 region is CASSLGGTAEAFF. The CDR3 region has the DNA TGCGCCAGCAGCTTGGGAGGGACAGCCGAAGCTTTCTTT.

The chain links TRBV9 to TRBJ1-2; maybe TRBD1 (6 bases). Germline V gene sequence: CDR1 SGDLS, CDR2 YYNGEE. The CDR3 contains 17 residues. The germline V and J ends were trimmed by 0 bases and 5 bases, with 20 bases remaining between them. CDR3: CASSVEGDQGPGYGYTF. The DNA for the CDR3 is TGTGCCAGCAGCGTAGAAGGGGACCAGGGGCCGGGGTATGGCTACACCTTC. The whole variable domain, filled in from reference TRBV9 and TRBJ1-2, reads DSGVTQTPKHLITATGQRVTLRCSPRSGDLSVYWYQQSLDQGLQFLIQYYNGEERAKGNILERFSAQQFPDLHSELNLSSLELGDSALYFCASSVEGDQGPGYGYTFGSGTRLTVV.

With regard to this clone: An end of the junction does not agree with germline; a read error may underlie this. The V and J genes are TRBV6-1 and TRBJ1-1; maybe TRBD1 (5 bases). Germline V gene sequence: CDR1 MNHNS, CDR2 SASEGT. The CDR3 has 12 residues. Written as DNA, the CDR3 is TGTGCCAGCAGTAACCCACCTGGGGGGTTTTTTTTT. Its translation: CASSNPPGGFFF.

V is TRBV29-1 and J is TRBJ1-2, with 10 positions matching TRBD1. The CDR3 has 14 amino acids. With 5 bases clipped from V and 4 bases from J, the junction kept 7 bases outside the gene matches. Germline V gene data show CDR1 as SQVTM and CDR2 as ANQGSEA. CDR3 protein: CSVSGTGVIYGYTF. CDR3 nucleotide sequence: TGCAGCGTTTCGGGGACAGGGGTTATCTATGGCTACACCTTC.

The V and J genes are TRBV7-9 and TRBJ2-7; 7 bases match TRBD1. Germline CDR1 is SEHNR and CDR2 is FQNEAQ (reference sequence). The CDR3 is 15 residues long. The ends lost 5 bases at V and 1 base at J; junction bases unmatched: 8. CDR3: CASSKPGTESYEQYF. The DNA of the CDR3 is TGTGCCAGCAGCAAACCCGGGACAGAATCCTACGAGCAGTACTTC.

V is TRBV7-9 and J is TRBJ2-7; no reliable D call. Germline CDR1 SEHNR, CDR2 FQNEAQ (reference sequence). The V gene lost 5 bases and the J gene lost 1 base, with 12 bases spanning the gap. This CDR3 comprises 14 residues. CDR3 bases: TGTGCCAGCAGCCCCGCCAGTAAATCCTACGAGCAGTACTTC. Residues: CASSPASKSYEQYF.

V and J are TRBV19 and TRBJ1-1, with unresolved D. CDR1 is LNHDA, CDR2 SQIVND, per germline (reference sequence). The V end lost 1 base, the J end lost 4 bases, and 7 bases lay between the germline ends. The CDR3 is 13 amino acids. The CDR3 DNA reads TGTGCCAGTAGTATAGCGGGTTTCACTGAAGCTTTCTTT. Protein product: CASSIAGFTEAFF.

The gene calls are TRBV14 and TRBJ1-1, with D unresolved. The CDR3 consists of 14 residues. V was clipped by 1 base and J by 6 bases, with 12 bases between them. Per the germline V gene, CDR1 is SGHDN and CDR2 is FVKESK. CDR3 residues: CASSQGRLDPEAFF. The CDR3 DNA reads TGTGCCAGCAGCCAAGGCAGGCTGGATCCTGAAGCTTTCTTT.

In regard to this clone: The sample contains more than one DNA sequence encoding this CDR3. The V gene is TRBV7-9, the J gene TRBJ2-2; D not resolved. Germline loops: CDR1 SEHNR, CDR2 FQNEAQ (reference sequence). CDR3 length: 14 residues. Trimming removed 1 base from V and 0 bases from J, with 3 bases in between. The CDR3 DNA sequence: TGTGCCAGCAGCTTAGGCACGAACACCGGGGAGCTGTTTTTT. This gives the protein CASSLGTNTGELFF.

The chain uses TRBV4-1 and TRBJ1-4; tentative D call: TRBD1 (5 bases). V was shortened by 1 base and J by 4 bases, with 13 bases between the two germline ends. In germline, CDR1 is MGHRA, CDR2 YSYEKL. This CDR3 has 16 residues. The CDR3 protein is CASSQVVMGVNEKLFF. In DNA, the CDR3 is TGCGCCAGCAGCCAAGTCGTAATGGGGGTTAATGAAAAACTGTTTTTT.

The chain uses TRBV5-1 and TRBJ2-5; D remains unclear. The CDR3 totals 13 residues. The ends were cut back, 0 bases at V and 0 bases at J, with 3 bases in the middle. Germline CDR1 reads SGHRS; CDR2 reads YFSETQ. CDR3 loop: CASSLAYQETQYF. As DNA, the CDR3 is TGCGCCAGCAGCTTGGCTTACCAAGAGACCCAGTACTTC.

The rearrangement joins TRBV4-1 to TRBJ1-2; TRBD1 is a possible D gene (5 bases). The length of the CDR3 is 15 residues. From germline, CDR1 is MGHRA and CDR2 YSYEKL. Trimming pared 4 bases from V and 8 bases from J, leaving 20 bases between. The CDR3 coding sequence is TGCGCCAGCAGCCCGTGGCAGGGAGAGGGTTACGGCTACACCTTC. This codes for CASSPWQGEGYGYTF.

This clone was detected once. The chain recombines TRBV6-1 with TRBJ2-7; 7 bases match TRBD1. V lost 6 bases, J lost 3 bases, and 5 bases stayed unmatched. The CDR3 runs to 13 residues. Looked up from germline, CDR1 is MNHNS and CDR2 is SASEGT. CDR3 amino acids: CASRFRGSYEQYF. The CDR3 DNA sequence: TGTGCCAGCAGATTCAGGGGGAGCTACGAGCAGTACTTC.

This chain uses TRBV9 with TRBJ1-5; no reliable D call. Germline V CDR1 and CDR2: SGDLS, YYNGEE. Trimming stripped 0 bases from V and 0 bases from J, with 10 bases between. The CDR3 length is 16 residues. CDR3 nucleotide sequence: TGTGCCAGCAGCGTAGGGGCCGATTATAGCAATCAGCCCCAGCATTTT. The encoded protein is CASSVGADYSNQPQHF. Supplemented by reference TRBV9 and TRBJ1-5, the full variable domain reads DSGVTQTPKHLITATGQRVTLRCSPRSGDLSVYWYQQSLDQGLQFLIQYYNGEERAKGNILERFSAQQFPDLHSELNLSSLELGDSALYFCASSVGADYSNQPQHFGDGTRLSIL.

The J gene is TRBJ2-1, the V gene TRBV9; a possible D gene is TRBD2 (5 bases). The V end lost 4 bases, the J end lost 8 bases, and 16 bases lay between the germline ends. Germline CDR1 is SGDLS and CDR2 is YYNGEE. The CDR3 runs to 14 residues. CDR3 in DNA: TGTGCCAGCAGCCCCCGGATTCCCGGGGATGAGCAGTTCTTC. This gives the protein CASSPRIPGDEQFF.

The rearrangement joins TRBV4-1 to TRBJ1-3; a weak D match, TRBD1 (5 bases). The CDR3 sequence is 16 residues long. With 0 bases removed from V and 3 bases from J, the gap between germline ends came to 12 bases. CDR1 MGHRA and CDR2 YSYEKL come from the germline V gene. CDR3 nucleotides: TGCGCCAGCAGCCAAGATGCCGGGACCAGTGGAAACACCATATATTTT. Its protein is CASSQDAGTSGNTIYF.

The chain has TRBV2 and TRBJ1-2; TRBD1 might be the D (5 bases). There are 12 residues in the CDR3. V was cut by 7 bases and J by 5 bases, with 11 bases left in between. Germline V gene sequence: CDR1 SNHLY, CDR2 FYNNEI. DNA of the CDR3: TGTGCCAGCAACCGACAGCCATATGGCTACACCTTC. As protein: CASNRQPYGYTF. Drawing the rest from reference TRBV2 and TRBJ1-2, the complete variable domain is EPEVTQTPSHQVTQMGQEVILRCVPISNHLYFYWYRQILGQKVEFLVSFYNNEISEKSEIFDDQFSVERPDGSNFTLKIRSTKLEDSAMYFCASNRQPYGYTFGSGTRLTVV.

This chain connects TRBV14 to TRBJ1-2; D may be TRBD1 (5 bases). The CDR3 extends over 14 amino acids. Germline V gene data show CDR1 as SGHDN and CDR2 as FVKESK. Trimming stripped 0 bases from V and 2 bases from J, with 7 bases between. As DNA, the CDR3 is TGTGCCAGCAGCCAAGACAGGGCCAACTATGGCTACACCTTC. Its translation is CASSQDRANYGYTF.

The V call is TRBV2, the J call TRBJ1-4, with TRBD1 as a possible D gene (5 bases). Germline V lookup: CDR1 SNHLY, CDR2 FYNNEI. V lost 7 bases, J lost 0 bases, and 12 bases lay in between. The CDR3 has 15 amino acids. The CDR3: CASMRQFATNEKLFF. In DNA form, the CDR3 reads TGTGCCAGCATGAGACAGTTTGCAACTAATGAAAAACTGTTTTTT. The full variable domain, completed using reference TRBV2 and TRBJ1-4, is EPEVTQTPSHQVTQMGQEVILRCVPISNHLYFYWYRQILGQKVEFLVSFYNNEISEKSEIFDDQFSVERPDGSNFTLKIRSTKLEDSAMYFCASMRQFATNEKLFFGSGTQLSVL.